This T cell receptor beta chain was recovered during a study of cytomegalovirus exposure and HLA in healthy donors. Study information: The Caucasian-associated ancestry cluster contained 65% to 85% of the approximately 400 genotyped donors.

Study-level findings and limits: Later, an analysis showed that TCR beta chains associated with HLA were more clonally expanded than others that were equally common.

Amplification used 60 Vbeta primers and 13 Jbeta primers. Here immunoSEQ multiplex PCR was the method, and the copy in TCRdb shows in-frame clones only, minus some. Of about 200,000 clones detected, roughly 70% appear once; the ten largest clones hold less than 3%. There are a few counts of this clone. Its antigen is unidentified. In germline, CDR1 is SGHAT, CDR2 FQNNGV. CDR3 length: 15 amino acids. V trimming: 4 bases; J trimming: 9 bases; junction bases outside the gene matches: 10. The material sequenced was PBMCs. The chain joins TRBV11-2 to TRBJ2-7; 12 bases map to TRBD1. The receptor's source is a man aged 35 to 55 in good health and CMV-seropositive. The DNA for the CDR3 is TGTGCCAGCAGCTCTTCCGGGACAGGGGGCCTGGGGCAGTACTTC. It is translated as CASSSSGTGGLGQYF.